The table lists the clone carrying this T cell receptor (beta chain) with many counts. Germline V gene data show CDR1 as SGHRS and CDR2 as YFSETQ. V was pared by 0 bases and J by 8 bases, with 8 bases between. The CDR3 is 12 residues long. TCRdb re-clonotyped the PCR reads through MiXCR. The sample yields around 23,000 clones, roughly 14% seen once. The data stem from a study of metastatic and nonmetastatic thyroid tumors. No patient received treatment before thyroid surgery. This clonotype originated in a female donor with papillary thyroid cancer or a benign thyroid nodule (not recorded which). Some clones in this sample may be carry-over from other donors' samples. The chain employs TRBV5-1 and TRBJ1-1; the D is unclear. The sample consisted of tumor tissue. CDR3 sequence: CASSLVSGEAFF. The CDR3 coding sequence is TGCGCCAGCAGCTTGGTTTCCGGGGAAGCTTTCTTT.